A single TCR beta chain is shown here with its context. Its antigen remains unidentified. This record belongs to a study of T cell responses to AZD1222 COVID-19 vaccine. Study details: Second-dose intervals near 4 or 12 weeks were combined.

Study-level findings and limits: CD4 TCRs covered the whole spike, strongest at regions 160-218 and 743-854.

CDR3 length: 14 amino acids. Deletions cut 2 bases from V and 6 bases from J, with 11 bases between. Germline CDR1 MNHEY, CDR2 SVGAGI. Assay used: immunoSEQ multiplex PCR; TCRdb lists only in-frame clones, some missing. The sample includes about 130,000 clones, about 90% of them seen just once. The sequenced sample was peripheral blood, obtained on day 0 of AZD1222 vaccination. The genes are TRBV6-5 and TRBJ1-5; D possibly corresponds to TRBD1 (6 bases). This receptor was identified in an adult in good health. The CDR3: CASSYAGQRQPQHF. CDR3 DNA: TGTGCCAGCAGTTACGCTGGACAGCGTCAGCCCCAGCATTTT.